This TCR beta chain was captured in a study of cytomegalovirus exposure and HLA in healthy donors. Healthy people donating bone marrow made up the donors. Deletions cut 8 bases from V and 2 bases from J, with 15 bases between. CDR1 and CDR2 (germline): MDHEN, SYDVKM. This CDR3 comprises 14 residues. In the PCR, 60 Vbeta and 13 Jbeta primers were used. Sequencing used immunoSEQ multiplex PCR; TCRdb keeps in-frame clones, though not all of them. Here the sample spans 45,000 to 65,000 clones, approximately 81% being singletons. Input material: PBMCs. V gene TRBV28 combines with J gene TRBJ2-5; possibly TRBD1 for D (6 bases). The clonotype was recovered from a woman in her late teens or twenties in good health and CMV-seronegative. The CDR3 here is CASQRDKAQETQYF. In DNA form, the CDR3 reads TGTGCCAGCCAAAGGGACAAAGCACAAGAGACCCAGTACTTC. Using reference TRBV28 and TRBJ2-5 for the parts outside the CDR3, the full variable domain is DVKVTQSSRYLVKRTGEKVFLECVQDMDHENMFWYRQDPGLGLRLIYFSYDVKMKEKGDIPEGYSVSREKKERFSLILESASTNQTSMYLCASQRDKAQETQYFGPGTRLLVL.